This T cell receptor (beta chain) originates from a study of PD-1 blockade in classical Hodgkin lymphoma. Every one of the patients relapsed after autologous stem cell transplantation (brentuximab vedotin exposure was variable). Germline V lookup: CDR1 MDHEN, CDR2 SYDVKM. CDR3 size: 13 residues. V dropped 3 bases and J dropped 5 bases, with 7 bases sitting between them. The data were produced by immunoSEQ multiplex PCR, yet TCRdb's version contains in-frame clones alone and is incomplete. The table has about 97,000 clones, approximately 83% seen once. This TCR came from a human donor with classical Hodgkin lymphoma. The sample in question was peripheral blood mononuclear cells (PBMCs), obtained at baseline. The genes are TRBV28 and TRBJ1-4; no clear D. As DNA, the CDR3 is TGTGCCAGCAGTTTGCTAGGGAATGAAAAACTGTTTTTT. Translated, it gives CASSLLGNEKLFF. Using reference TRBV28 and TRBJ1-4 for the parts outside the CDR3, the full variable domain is DVKVTQSSRYLVKRTGEKVFLECVQDMDHENMFWYRQDPGLGLRLIYFSYDVKMKEKGDIPEGYSVSREKKERFSLILESASTNQTSMYLCASSLLGNEKLFFGSGTQLSVL.